This passage covers 24 T cell receptor beta chains from one sample sequenced in a study of human T cells and chemical hapten exposure. The time point here: patch test 1, 2 weeks after DPC sensitization. Treatment in this sample: therapeutic diphenylcyclopropenone sensitization with weekly scalp DPC. It was unfractionated whole blood from which total RNA was extracted. MiXCR was run by TCRdb on the RACE reads, yielding one entry per CDR3 protein. Found here are approximately 43,000 distinct CDR3 sequences, 3.5% to 4% of them singletons; the top ten hold about a quarter. The input for sequencing was whole blood, taken in connection with sensitization to the hapten diphenylcyclopropenone (DPC). These receptors were obtained from a man aged 50-59 years with alopecia areata. Some clones in this sample may be carry-over from other donors' samples.

The CDR3 sequence is CASSFLLSGTPYEQYF. The DNA for the CDR3 is TGTGCCAGCAGTTTCCTTTTATCCGGGACTCCCTACGAGCAGTACTTC. The rearrangement links TRBV28 to TRBJ2-7; TRBD2 might be the D (6 bases). Trimming removed 3 bases from V and 2 bases from J, with 17 bases in between. The CDR3 extends over 16 amino acids. In germline, CDR1 is MDHEN, CDR2 SYDVKM.

This clonotype was detected many times. V gene TRBV7-9 combines with J gene TRBJ1-2; D gene unclear. The CDR3 length is 13 residues. Germline CDR1 is SEHNR and CDR2 is FQNEAQ (reference sequence). The ends were cut back, 0 bases at V and 4 bases at J, with 6 bases in the middle. CDR3 nucleotides: TGTGCCAGCAGCTTAGCACAGCTCTATGGCTACACCTTC. It encodes CASSLAQLYGYTF.

This clonotype came up many times. The chain links TRBV20-1 to TRBJ2-5; D not certain. Trimming removed 5 bases at V and 2 bases at J, with 6 bases between. The germline CDR1 and CDR2 sequences are DFQATT and SNEGSKA (reference sequence). This CDR3 spans 11 amino acids. The CDR3 sequence: CSARRQETQYF. In DNA, the CDR3 is TGCAGTGCTCGTCGACAAGAGACCCAGTACTTC.

This clonotype was seen ten or more times. V usage is TRBV4-2 and J usage is TRBJ2-7, with D unresolved. V was clipped by 0 bases and J by 0 bases, with 9 bases between them. The germline V gene has CDR1 LGHNA and CDR2 YNFKEQ. The CDR3 is made up of 15 amino acids. The CDR3 nucleotides are TGTGCCAGCAGCCAAGATTCAGGCGGCTCCTACGAGCAGTACTTC. Translation gives CASSQDSGGSYEQYF.

In its sample, this clonotype was seen many times. The junction differs from germline at one of its ends, possibly a read error. The chain carries TRBV20-1 and TRBJ2-7, with 14 bases aligning to TRBD2. Germline V gives CDR1 DFQATT, CDR2 SNEGSKA (reference sequence). The CDR3 runs to 12 residues. Written as DNA, the CDR3 is TGCAGTGCTAGAGAGGGACTAGCGGGAGTCAACTTC. Translated: CSAREGLAGVNF.

This clonotype has at least ten counts. The chain is built from TRBV29-1 and TRBJ1-1; D is unclear. Germline assignment: CDR1 SQVTM and CDR2 ANQGSEA. The CDR3 is 11 residues long. Trimming left V 3 bases short and J 5 bases short, with 7 bases between. For the CDR3, the DNA is TGCAGCGTTGATGGGGTAACTGAAGCTTTCTTT. The encoded protein is CSVDGVTEAFF. Using reference TRBV29-1 and TRBJ1-1 for the parts outside the CDR3, the full variable domain is SAVISQKPSRDICQRGTSLTIQCQVDSQVTMMFWYRQQPGQSLTLIATANQGSEATYESGFVIDKFPISRPNLTFSTLTVSNMSPEDSSIYLCSVDGVTEAFFGQGTRLTVV.

This clonotype was seen a handful of times. V gene TRBV5-1 combines with J gene TRBJ2-7; D ambiguous. Deletions cut 6 bases from V and 3 bases from J, with 7 bases between. The CDR3 extends over 11 amino acids. The germline CDR1 and CDR2 sequences are SGHRS and YFSETQ. As DNA, the CDR3 is TGCGCCAGCACCCTCAACTACGAGCAGTACTTC. It specifies CASTLNYEQYF.

This clonotype was detected many times. The chain joins TRBV3-1 to TRBJ1-3; 10 nucleotides line up with TRBD1. Germline V gene lookup returns CDR1 LGHDT and CDR2 YNNKEL (reference sequence). This CDR3 is built from 16 residues. Germline trimming cut 4 bases from V and 1 base from J; bases unmatched to any gene: 4. The CDR3 loop reads CASSPRDRGSGNTIYF. The CDR3 DNA is TGTGCCAGCAGCCCCCGGGACAGGGGTTCTGGAAACACCATATATTTT.

Note on this clonotype: A much bigger clone sits one base away, suggesting this may be a read error. The chain employs TRBV6-5 and TRBJ2-5; D is unresolved. Germline V lookup: CDR1 MNHEY, CDR2 SVGAGI. This CDR3 spans 13 amino acids. The CDR3 here is CGSSRAYQETQYF. CDR3 coding DNA: TGTGGCAGCAGTAGGGCATACCAAGAGACCCAGTACTTC.

This clonotype was detected ten times or more. V and J are TRBV29-1 and TRBJ2-3; D is perhaps TRBD2 (6 bases). This CDR3 spans 14 amino acids. Germline values: CDR1 SQVTM, CDR2 ANQGSEA. The germline V and J ends were trimmed by 1 base and 2 bases, with 10 bases remaining between them. The CDR3 coding sequence is TGCAGCGTTGAAGGCGGGACCGTCACAGATACGCAGTATTTT. Its protein is CSVEGGTVTDTQYF.

This clonotype was observed many times. V and J are TRBV18 and TRBJ1-1, with D unresolved. The CDR3 length is 13 residues. Germline CDR1 is KGHSH and CDR2 is LQKENI. V was clipped by 0 bases and J by 3 bases, with 5 bases between them. The CDR3 DNA is TGTGCCAGCTCACCACCCTCTTACACTGAAGCTTTCTTT. This encodes CASSPPSYTEAFF.

This clonotype is classed as medium-sized. V usage is TRBV7-7 and J usage is TRBJ2-1, with TRBD1 matching 9 bases. The CDR3 has 15 residues. The ends lost 4 bases at V and 5 bases at J; junction bases unmatched: 6. The V gene's germline CDR1 is SSHAT and CDR2 FNYEAQ (reference sequence). CDR3 in amino acids: CASSWGQGRNNEQFF. The CDR3 coding sequence is TGTGCCAGCAGCTGGGGACAGGGAAGAAACAATGAGCAGTTCTTC. Together with reference TRBV7-7 and TRBJ2-1, the CDR3 gives the full variable domain: GAGVSQSPRYKVTKRGQDVTLRCDPISSHATLYWYQQALGQGPEFLTYFNYEAQPDKSGLPSDRFSAERPEGSISTLTIQRTEQRDSAMYRCASSWGQGRNNEQFFGPGTRLTVL.

This clonotype came up many times. This chain uses TRBV6-6 with TRBJ2-7; D is unresolved. Looked up from germline, CDR1 is MNHNY and CDR2 is SVGAGI (reference sequence). V was shortened by 7 bases and J by 3 bases, with 7 bases between the two germline ends. This CDR3 comprises 11 residues. The DNA of the CDR3 is TGTGCCAGCAAATGGAACTACGAGCAGTACTTC. It yields the protein CASKWNYEQYF.

The genes are TRBV12-3 or TRBV12-4 and TRBJ1-2, with D possibly TRBD1 on 5 matching bases. The CDR3 spans 13 residues. Trimming left V 3 bases short and J 6 bases short, with 11 bases between. CDR3 in amino acids: CASSLGRVDGYTF. CDR3 coding DNA: TGTGCCAGCAGTTTGGGCAGGGTTGATGGCTACACCTTC.

At least ten counts were recorded for this clonotype. This chain uses TRBV4-3 with TRBJ2-1; 9 positions match TRBD1. The CDR3 has 15 amino acids. CDR1 and CDR2 (germline): LGHNA, YSLEER. The ends lost 6 bases at V and 5 bases at J; junction bases unmatched: 8. The CDR3 is CASRLGQGINNEQFF. The CDR3 nucleotides are TGCGCCAGCAGGCTCGGACAGGGGATAAACAATGAGCAGTTCTTC.

This clonotype was picked up many times. The chain couples TRBV6-6 to TRBJ2-7, with TRBD2 as a possible D gene (6 bases). Trimming stripped 6 bases from V and 7 bases from J, with 10 bases between. Per the germline V gene, CDR1 is MNHNY and CDR2 is SVGAGI (reference sequence). This CDR3 has 11 residues. The CDR3 region has the DNA TGTGCCAGCAGCCAGGAGGGTGAGCAGTACTTC. Encoded protein: CASSQEGEQYF.

In this sample, this clonotype turned up many times. The chain recombines TRBV7-2 with TRBJ2-5; D not certain. Germline values: CDR1 SGHTA, CDR2 FQGNSA. Trimming took off 5 bases at V and 3 bases at J, with 4 bases between the two ends. The CDR3 is 11 amino acids. The CDR3 DNA sequence: TGTGCCAGCAGCGGGAAAGAGACCCAGTACTTC. Its protein is CASSGKETQYF.

This clonotype was seen repeatedly, ten times or more. The chain uses TRBV29-1 and TRBJ1-3; no clear D. The CDR3 loop spans 15 amino acids. Trimming left V 7 bases short and J 0 bases short, with 16 bases between. Germline CDR1 is SQVTM and CDR2 is ANQGSEA. In DNA form, the CDR3 reads TGCAGCGCAGCCAGCGTCAGCATCTCTGGAAACACCATATATTTT. Protein product: CSAASVSISGNTIYF.

At least ten counts were recorded for this clonotype. The chain employs TRBV27 and TRBJ2-7; 7 positions match TRBD1. V was clipped by 0 bases and J by 2 bases; unmatched bases: 1. The CDR3 sequence is 14 residues long. CDR1 is MNHEY, CDR2 SMNVEV, per germline (reference sequence). The CDR3 here is CASSLSGTAYEQYF. In DNA form, the CDR3 reads TGTGCCAGCAGTTTATCTGGGACAGCCTACGAGCAGTACTTC.

This sequence joins TRBV29-1 and TRBJ2-3; the match to TRBD1 covers 7 bases. V was pared by 1 base and J by 4 bases, with 17 bases of the junction left unmatched. CDR3 length equals 18 residues. Germline assignment: CDR1 SQVTM and CDR2 ANQGSEA. This CDR3 is CSVEGYRGSENRPDTQYF. CDR3 bases: TGCAGCGTTGAAGGGTACAGGGGAAGCGAGAACAGGCCAGATACGCAGTATTTT.

The gene calls are TRBV12-3 or TRBV12-4 and TRBJ2-3; 7 bases map to TRBD2. This CDR3 region has 14 residues. V shed 3 bases and J 4 bases; nucleotides not matched to a gene: 4. The CDR3 region is CASSFAGEADTQYF. DNA for the CDR3: TGTGCCAGCAGTTTCGCGGGAGAAGCAGATACGCAGTATTTT.

Only a few counts were recorded for this clonotype. The chain combines TRBV4-1 with TRBJ2-2; possibly TRBD1 for D (6 bases). V shed 2 bases and J shed 6 bases, with 13 bases lying between them. Germline V lookup: CDR1 MGHRA, CDR2 YSYEKL. CDR3 size: 15 residues. The CDR3 bases are TGCGCCAGCAGCCAATCGCCCGACAGGTCCGGGGAGCTGTTTTTT. Its translation is CASSQSPDRSGELFF.

This clonotype occurred many times. The rearrangement links TRBV7-2 to TRBJ1-5; D is perhaps TRBD1 (5 bases). This CDR3 has 15 amino acids. Trimming took off 5 bases at V and 0 bases at J, with 11 bases between the two ends. CDR1 is SGHTA, CDR2 FQGNSA, per germline. The CDR3 nucleotides read TGTGCCAGCAGCCGGGACGGTTATAGCAATCAGCCCCAGCATTTT. This translates into CASSRDGYSNQPQHF.

Many counts were recorded for this clonotype. The chain joins TRBV11-2 to TRBJ2-1, with 8 bases aligning to TRBD1. V was pared by 4 bases and J by 6 bases, with 11 bases of the junction left unmatched. CDR1 and CDR2 (germline): SGHAT, FQNNGV. The CDR3 has 16 residues. The chain's CDR3 is CASSSAGGVLSNEQFF. The DNA of the CDR3 is TGTGCCAGCAGCTCGGCAGGGGGCGTGTTATCCAATGAGCAGTTCTTC.